These 28 T cell receptor beta chains were sequenced from one sample in a study of T cell responses to AZD1222 COVID-19 vaccine. Some clones are missing from TCRdb's copy, which holds only in-frame ones; the method was immunoSEQ multiplex PCR. The table records around 120,000 clones, 65% to 90% of them present only once. Sequences were derived from peripheral blood, sampled 28 days after the second AZD1222 dose. The receptors stem from an adult who received the AZD1222 COVID-19 vaccine.

The chain has TRBV4-1 and TRBJ2-2, with 11 bases identical to TRBD2. Germline V gives CDR1 MGHRA, CDR2 YSYEKL. J was trimmed by 4 bases and V by 1 base; bases with no gene match: 8. There are 18 residues in the CDR3. The CDR3 bases are TGCGCCAGCAGCCAAGGGGCTAGCGGGGGGTTGGTCACCGGGGAGCTGTTTTTT. It specifies CASSQGASGGLVTGELFF.

CDR3 protein: CASSRPGLAETQYF. CDR3 DNA sequence: TGTGCCAGCAGTCGGCCGGGACTAGCCGAGACCCAGTACTTC. The rearrangement uses TRBV28 and TRBJ2-5, with TRBD2 matching over 9 bases. Germline lookup yields CDR1 MDHEN and CDR2 SYDVKM. The CDR3 extends over 14 amino acids. V lost 5 bases, J lost 5 bases, and 6 bases stayed unmatched. Combining the CDR3 with reference TRBV28 and TRBJ2-5 gives the whole variable domain DVKVTQSSRYLVKRTGEKVFLECVQDMDHENMFWYRQDPGLGLRLIYFSYDVKMKEKGDIPEGYSVSREKKERFSLILESASTNQTSMYLCASSRPGLAETQYFGPGTRLLVL.

V is TRBV6-5 and J is TRBJ1-1; D remains ambiguous. The V end lost 2 bases, the J end lost 6 bases, and 4 bases lay between the germline ends. From germline, CDR1 is MNHEY and CDR2 SVGAGI. The CDR3 consists of 11 residues. The CDR3 loop is CASSYRAEAFF. CDR3 DNA sequence: TGTGCCAGCAGTTACAGGGCTGAAGCTTTCTTT.

The chain employs TRBV11-2 and TRBJ2-1; D is unresolved. The V gene's germline CDR1 is SGHAT and CDR2 FQNNGV. There are 14 residues in the CDR3. Trimming took off 4 bases at V and 9 bases at J, with 16 bases between the two ends. This CDR3 reads CASSSAPGATEQFF. DNA for the CDR3: TGTGCCAGCAGCTCCGCCCCCGGTGCCACTGAGCAGTTCTTC.

This clone was detected once. The V and J genes are TRBV5-6 and TRBJ1-5; 7 bases align to TRBD1. The CDR3 covers 15 residues. The junction had 8 bases not matched to a gene; V was cut back by 4 bases and J by 4 bases. Germline V CDR1 and CDR2: SGHDT, YYEEEE. CDR3 region: CASSPGTADNQPQHF. The DNA of the CDR3 is TGTGCCAGCAGCCCGGGGACAGCTGATAATCAGCCCCAGCATTTT.

There are a few counts of this clone. The chain uses TRBV5-4 and TRBJ2-7; the D gene could be TRBD1 or TRBD2 (5 bases each). This CDR3 has 14 amino acids. CDR1 is SGHNT, CDR2 YYREEE, per germline (reference sequence). V was cut by 4 bases and J by 2 bases, with 13 bases left in between. The DNA of the CDR3 is TGTGCCAGCAGCCCCGGGGCAGGCGCCTACGAGCAGTACTTC. As protein: CASSPGAGAYEQYF.

This chain uses TRBV15 with TRBJ2-1; 10 positions match TRBD1. The CDR3 is 16 amino acids. V lost 0 bases, J lost 8 bases, and 7 bases stayed unmatched. Germline V lookup: CDR1 LNHNV, CDR2 YYDKDF (reference sequence). CDR3 region: CATSRDSGDRGDEQFF. As DNA, the CDR3 is TGTGCCACCAGCAGAGATTCGGGGGACAGGGGCGATGAGCAGTTCTTC.

The gene calls are TRBV7-3 and TRBJ2-3; TRBD1 agrees at 10 bases. Germline loops: CDR1 SGHTA, CDR2 FQGTGA. The CDR3 has 13 amino acids. With 7 bases clipped from V and 12 bases from J, the junction kept 10 bases outside the gene matches. DNA of the CDR3: TGTGCCAGCACCGCGACAGGGGGCGAGGATCAGTATTTT. This codes for CASTATGGEDQYF.

V is TRBV7-8 and J is TRBJ1-4; 7 nucleotides match TRBD1. This CDR3 is built from 16 residues. CDR1 is SGHVS and CDR2 is FQNEAQ in the germline V gene. The V gene end was trimmed by 4 bases and the J gene end by 7 bases; junction bases not matched to a gene: 12. The CDR3 region is CASSSDRVGAGEKLFF. The CDR3 nucleotides are TGTGCCAGCAGCTCCGACAGGGTAGGGGCAGGTGAAAAACTGTTTTTT.

The rearrangement joins TRBV19 to TRBJ1-3; the D is unclear. The V gene lost 6 bases and the J gene lost 0 bases, with 6 bases spanning the gap. The CDR3 sequence is 13 residues long. In germline, CDR1 is LNHDA, CDR2 SQIVND (reference sequence). The chain's CDR3 is CASSGSSGNTIYF. Here the CDR3 DNA reads TGTGCCAGTAGCGGGAGCTCTGGAAACACCATATATTTT.

V usage is TRBV6-5 and J usage is TRBJ2-7; tentative D call: TRBD1 (5 bases). The CDR3 is 12 residues long. Germline V CDR1 and CDR2: MNHEY, SVGAGI. Trimming removed 6 bases at V and 2 bases at J, with 8 bases between. CDR3 bases: TGTGCCAGCAGGACAGACCCCTACGAGCAGTACTTC. It is translated as CASRTDPYEQYF.

V usage is TRBV5-1 and J usage is TRBJ2-6, with D tentatively TRBD2 (5 bases). Trimming left V 0 bases short and J 2 bases short, with 6 bases between. The CDR3 covers 15 residues. Looked up from germline, CDR1 is SGHRS and CDR2 is YFSETQ. CDR3 protein: CASSLGRAGANVLTF. The DNA for the CDR3 is TGCGCCAGCAGCTTGGGGCGGGCTGGGGCCAACGTCCTGACTTTC.

The chain links TRBV11-2 to TRBJ1-1; no reliable D call. V was pared by 0 bases and J by 1 base, with 3 bases between. The CDR3 totals 13 residues. CDR1 SGHAT and CDR2 FQNNGV come from the germline V gene. The CDR3 bases are TGTGCCAGCAGCTTAGACAGGAACACTGAAGCTTTCTTT. Protein: CASSLDRNTEAFF.

This chain uses TRBV4-3 with TRBJ1-3; 7 bases match TRBD1. Per germline, CDR1 LGHNA and CDR2 YSLEER. This CDR3 has 16 amino acids. V lost 1 base to trimming and J lost 2 bases; unmatched junction nucleotides: 5. The CDR3 DNA sequence: TGCGCCAGCAGCCAAGGACCACAGGGGACTGGAAACACCATATATTTT. Protein: CASSQGPQGTGNTIYF.

The chain carries TRBV7-8 and TRBJ1-4, with D perhaps TRBD1 (6 bases). This CDR3 contains 14 residues. Germline CDR1 and CDR2: SGHVS and FQNEAQ. The V gene lost 4 bases and the J gene lost 8 bases, with 14 bases spanning the gap. CDR3 DNA sequence: TGTGCCAGCAGCTCTCACAGGGTGCGGGAAAAACTGTTTTTT. Translated, it gives CASSSHRVREKLFF.

This clone was counted only a few times. V is TRBV6-5 and J is TRBJ2-3; D is unresolved. The germline V gene has CDR1 MNHEY and CDR2 SVGAGI. V was shortened by 6 bases and J by 11 bases, with 21 bases between the two germline ends. This CDR3 has 14 residues. The CDR3 sequence is CASSSPRTYLGQYF. The CDR3 DNA sequence: TGTGCCAGCAGCTCACCAAGGACGTATCTAGGGCAGTATTTT.

The V and J genes are TRBV25-1 and TRBJ2-2; weak D call: TRBD1 (5 bases). This CDR3 comprises 15 residues. V was clipped by 1 base and J by 2 bases, with 8 bases between them. In germline, CDR1 is MGHDK, CDR2 SYGVNS. CDR3 sequence: CASSEWGINTGELFF. CDR3 DNA sequence: TGTGCCAGCAGTGAATGGGGCATAAACACCGGGGAGCTGTTTTTT.

V is TRBV7-2 and J is TRBJ2-7; either TRBD1 or TRBD2 may supply D (5 bases each). Germline V lookup: CDR1 SGHTA, CDR2 FQGNSA. V lost 5 bases and J lost 6, with 14 bases in between. The CDR3 is 13 residues long. The CDR3, as DNA: TGTGCCAGCAGCAACCGGGGCCCGGGCGAGCAGTACTTC. This translates into CASSNRGPGEQYF.

V and J are TRBV27 and TRBJ2-3, with 9 bases lining up with TRBD2. The CDR3 covers 15 residues. Per germline, CDR1 MNHEY and CDR2 SMNVEV (reference sequence). J gave up 3 bases and V 9 bases, and 10 bases lay outside the gene matches. The CDR3 bases are TGTGCCAGTATCCTAGCGGGGCGGCCTACAGATACGCAGTATTTT. Its protein product is CASILAGRPTDTQYF.

The V and J genes are TRBV7-3 and TRBJ2-3; D unclear. Looked up from germline, CDR1 is SGHTA and CDR2 is FQGTGA. Trimming left V 5 bases short and J 5 bases short, with 14 bases between. This CDR3 has 14 residues. The CDR3 here is CASSPRYSGDTQYF. The CDR3 coding sequence is TGTGCCAGCAGCCCAAGATACTCCGGAGATACGCAGTATTTT. Supplemented by reference TRBV7-3 and TRBJ2-3, the full variable domain reads GAGVSQTPSNKVTEKGKYVELRCDPISGHTALYWYRQSLGQGPEFLIYFQGTGAADDSGLPNDRFFAVRPEGSVSTLKIQRTERGDSAVYLCASSPRYSGDTQYFGPGTRLTVL.

V is TRBV11-2 and J is TRBJ1-2; D is unclear. CDR3 length: 14 amino acids. The V and J ends lost 0 bases and 4 bases respectively, with 9 bases between them. CDR1 and CDR2 (germline): SGHAT, FQNNGV. This CDR3 is CASSLDSGLYGYTF. The CDR3 nucleotides read TGTGCCAGCAGCTTAGACTCCGGGCTCTATGGCTACACCTTC.

This clone was seen only once. J is TRBJ1-2 and V is TRBV6-5; the D gene is possibly TRBD1 (6 bases). With 6 bases removed from V and 7 bases from J, the gap between germline ends came to 21 bases. This CDR3 is 15 amino acids long. Germline V lookup: CDR1 MNHEY, CDR2 SVGAGI. The CDR3 DNA sequence: TGTGCCAGCAGCCTCGTAGGTTCAGGGGCGGGTGGCTACACCTTC. Translating gives CASSLVGSGAGGYTF.

This clone was seen only a few times. The J gene is TRBJ2-4, the V gene TRBV5-1; 7 bases agree with TRBD2. V lost 4 bases, J lost 1 base, and 5 bases stayed unmatched. The CDR3 has 15 residues. CDR1 and CDR2 (germline): SGHRS, YFSETQ. CDR3 protein: CASSPGEGAKNIQYF. CDR3 coding DNA: TGCGCCAGCAGCCCCGGGGAGGGGGCCAAAAACATTCAGTACTTC.

The chain couples TRBV19 to TRBJ1-4, with D perhaps TRBD1 (5 bases). CDR1 is LNHDA, CDR2 SQIVND, per germline (reference sequence). The CDR3 covers 13 residues. The V end lost 7 bases, the J end lost 8 bases, and 14 bases lay between the germline ends. The DNA for the CDR3 is TGTGCCAGTACGGGGGGATCGGCCGAAAAACTGTTTTTT. Translated: CASTGGSAEKLFF.

This chain links TRBV30 with TRBJ1-5, with 7 bases identical to TRBD1. The junction had 4 bases not matched to a gene; V was cut back by 3 bases and J by 5 bases. Looked up from germline, CDR1 is GTSNPN and CDR2 is SVGIG (reference sequence). CDR3 length: 13 residues. The CDR3 loop is CAWRVRGDQPQHF. As DNA, the CDR3 is TGTGCCTGGAGGGTCAGGGGGGATCAGCCCCAGCATTTT.

V and J are TRBV27 and TRBJ2-1; weak D call: TRBD1 (7 bases). CDR1 and CDR2 (germline): MNHEY, SMNVEV (reference sequence). The CDR3 is 18 amino acids. Trimming removed 2 bases at V and 1 base at J, with 18 bases between. The CDR3 DNA sequence: TGTGCCAGCAGTTTAAGAGTCAGGGGGGTCAGTTCCTACAATGAGCAGTTCTTC. This sequence encodes CASSLRVRGVSSYNEQFF.

This clone was detected only a few times. The rearrangement uses TRBV2 and TRBJ2-5; 9 bases fit TRBD2. This CDR3 comprises 15 residues. The trim removed 7 bases at V and 2 bases at J, leaving 8 bases unmatched. Germline loops: CDR1 SNHLY, CDR2 FYNNEI. The CDR3 is CASTSRLAVQETQYF. The DNA for the CDR3 is TGTGCCAGCACCTCTCGACTAGCGGTACAAGAGACCCAGTACTTC.

This chain connects TRBV6-6 to TRBJ2-1, with TRBD2 matching over 9 bases. Germline V gives CDR1 MNHNY, CDR2 SVGAGI (reference sequence). V gave up 8 bases and J gave up 8 bases; unmatched junction bases: 13. This CDR3 has 15 amino acids. The CDR3 bases are TGTGCCAGCCGATCGGGCGCGGGGGGGCTTGATGAGCAGTTCTTC. Protein product: CASRSGAGGLDEQFF.